This T cell receptor beta chain was documented in a study of CD8+ T cells in alopecia areata. On the study more broadly: At a dose of 5 to 10 mg twice daily, oral tofacitinib was given to treated patients.

V lost 0 bases and J lost 0; bases outside the gene matches: 3. The CDR3 extends over 16 amino acids. Germline V gives CDR1 LGHNA, CDR2 YNFKEQ. This clone came up once. Its antigen is not known. Treatment here: oral pan-JAK inhibitor, 5-10 mg twice daily. Extraction and reverse transcription of RNA yielded cDNA as the sequencing template. Some clones are missing from TCRdb's copy, which holds only in-frame ones; the method was immunoSEQ multiplex PCR. The sample consists of some 150,000 clones, approximately 80% of them appearing once. General study results and limits: Any link of baseline CD8+ expansion to response, resting on one nonresponder, remains uncertain. Under tofacitinib, fewer expanded CD8+ clones appeared among the top 100 scalp clones.

The receptor comes from a human donor with alopecia areata. Here the sequenced sample was CD8+ T cells sorted from blood, taken at week 4, from a patient treated with tofacitinib. The genes are TRBV4-2 and TRBJ2-3; 7 bases fit TRBD2. The CDR3: CASSQETSASTDTQYF. DNA of the CDR3: TGTGCCAGCAGCCAAGAAACTAGCGCCAGCACAGATACGCAGTATTTT.